This is a list of T cell receptor beta chains from one sample in a study of blood T cell repertoires in COVID-19. Here immunoSEQ multiplex PCR was the method, and the copy in TCRdb shows in-frame clones only, minus some. The repertoire has about 210,000 clones, over 70% of them found once; the top ten carry 8.2%. Specimen: peripheral blood. Receptors originate from a woman between 45 and 65 years old with acute or convalescent COVID-19. The CDR3 runs from the conserved cysteine through the conserved F or W. D genes are given only for firm matches. Part of the rows lack a size; the others show once, few, many or a class for expanded clones.

D	J	size	V	CDR3	DNA
TRBD2	TRBJ2-7	-	TRBV5-1	CASSLDPGLDYEQYF	TGCGCCAGCAGCTTAGACCCGGGACTAGACTACGAGCAGTACTTC
-	TRBJ1-6	-	TRBV30	CAWRRNGNYNSPLHF	TGTGCCTGGAGGCGGAACGGGAACTATAATTCACCCCTCCACTTT
TRBD1	TRBJ2-7	-	TRBV6-5	CASSMGTGSSYEQYF	TGTGCCAGCAGTATGGGGACAGGGAGCTCCTACGAGCAGTACTTC
TRBD2	TRBJ2-1	-	TRBV11-2	CASNPATSIYNEQFF	TGTGCCAGCAACCCCGCGACTAGCATATACAATGAGCAGTTCTTC
TRBD1	TRBJ2-7	once	TRBV19	CASSRDSGDEQYF	TGTGCCAGTAGCAGGGACAGCGGCGACGAGCAGTACTTC
-	TRBJ2-1	once	TRBV11-2	CASSLGTRDEQFF	TGTGCCAGCAGCTTAGGGACGAGGGATGAGCAGTTCTTC
-	TRBJ1-5	-	TRBV21-1	CASSSRGRGNQPQHF	TGTGCCAGCAGCTCCCGGGGCCGGGGGAATCAGCCCCAGCATTTT
TRBD2	TRBJ2-3	-	TRBV9	CASSVRLAGITDTQYF	TGTGCCAGCAGCGTACGACTAGCGGGTATCACAGATACGCAGTATTTT
TRBD1	TRBJ1-1	-	TRBV19	CARLNRGGIF	TGTGCCAGACTAAACAGGGGCGGGATCTTT
-	TRBJ2-1	-	TRBV6-4	CASSVEEVSYNEQFF	TGTGCCAGCAGTGTAGAGGAGGTTTCCTACAATGAGCAGTTCTTC
TRBD2	TRBJ2-1	once	TRBV14	CASNPGGAQAPEQFF	TGTGCCAGCAACCCGGGGGGGGCGCAGGCCCCCGAGCAGTTCTTC
-	TRBJ2-3	-	TRBV11-3	CASSFPGDTQYF	TGTGCCAGCAGCTTCCCGGGAGATACGCAGTATTTT
-	TRBJ2-3	-	TRBV28	CASSSTGTPGLFEDTDTQYF	TGTGCCAGCAGTTCTACCGGGACCCCAGGACTATTCGAGGACACAGATACGCAGTATTTT
TRBD2	TRBJ2-1	-	TRBV7-6	CASTPEPSGRFNEQFF	TGTGCCAGCACCCCTGAGCCTAGCGGGAGATTCAATGAGCAGTTCTTC